Listed below are T cell receptor beta chains from one sample, sequenced in a study of blood T cell repertoires in COVID-19. Generated by immunoSEQ multiplex PCR, the TCRdb table keeps only in-frame clones and is missing some. The sample holds some 180,000 clones, 75% to 90% seen once. Input material: peripheral blood. These receptors were collected from a woman aged 55-70 years with acute or convalescent COVID-19. The CDR3 runs from the conserved cysteine through the conserved F or W. D genes are given only for firm matches. Expanded clones are given a class, and other clones once, few, many or no size at all.

abundance,d_gene,v_gene,j_gene,CDR3aa,CDR3nt
-,TRBD2,TRBV28,TRBJ2-7,CASSLVLAGVEQYF,TGTGCCAGCAGTTTAGTACTAGCGGGAGTGGAGCAGTACTTC
-,TRBD1,TRBV5-1,TRBJ2-7,CASSFQGALYEQYF,TGCGCCAGCAGCTTTCAGGGGGCCCTATACGAGCAGTACTTC
once,-,TRBV27,TRBJ2-2,CASSLWGPYTGELFF,TGTGCCAGCAGTTTATGGGGGCCCTACACCGGGGAGCTGTTTTTT
-,-,TRBV4-1,TRBJ2-1,CASSQEGSGTSYNEQFF,TGCGCCAGCAGCCAAGAGGGTAGCGGCACCTCCTACAATGAGCAGTTCTTC
-,TRBD1,TRBV7-3,TRBJ2-1,CASSVGDSSYNEQFF,TGTGCCAGCAGTGTAGGGGACAGCTCCTACAATGAGCAGTTCTTC
-,-,TRBV5-1,TRBJ1-5,CASSLDRASNQPQHF,TGCGCCAGCAGCTTGGACAGGGCCAGCAATCAGCCCCAGCATTTT
-,-,TRBV3-1/TRBV3-2,TRBJ1-6,CASTHGIQNSPLHF,TGTGCCAGCACCCACGGGATTCAAAATTCACCCCTCCACTTT
-,-,TRBV19,TRBJ2-2,CASSIDRVTGELFF,TGTGCCAGTAGTATAGATCGGGTCACCGGGGAGCTGTTTTTT
-,TRBD1,TRBV19,TRBJ1-2,CAVPSPGGYGYTF,TGTGCCGTTCCGTCGCCAGGGGGTTATGGCTACACCTTC
-,TRBD2,TRBV7-9,TRBJ2-7,CASSLSGLAVYEQYF,TGTGCCAGCAGCTTATCTGGGCTAGCGGTGTACGAGCAGTACTTC
-,TRBD1,TRBV19,TRBJ1-1,CASSMEGARDTEAFF,TGTGCCAGTAGTATGGAGGGGGCAAGGGACACTGAAGCTTTCTTT
once,-,TRBV5-4,TRBJ1-2,CASSLLTDNYGYTF,TGTGCCAGCAGCTTGCTCACAGATAACTATGGCTACACCTTC
few,-,TRBV9,TRBJ1-5,CASSVEGDSNQPQHF,TGTGCCAGCAGCGTAGAGGGGGATAGCAATCAGCCCCAGCATTTT
-,-,TRBV6-5,TRBJ1-6,CASSPEEGYSPLHF,TGTGCCAGCAGCCCGGAGGAGGGGTATTCACCCCTCCACTTT
-,-,TRBV2,TRBJ2-7,CASSDTLRVLEYF,TGTGCCAGCAGTGATACGCTCAGGGTGCTGGAGTACTTC